This T cell receptor beta chain comes out of a study of CD4 T cells in relation to SARS-CoV-2 and coronaviruses. Remarks on this clone: Its target is unknown.

The protocol was immunoSEQ multiplex PCR, while the TCRdb copy is restricted to in-frame clones and leaves out a portion. The repertoire holds 43,000 or so clones, around 80% seen once, with 1.4% in the top ten. Findings and caveats of the study: Crossreactivity was assessed only for spike protein, not other viral proteins.

Sequenced: naive CD4+ T cells from PBMCs, cultured in vitro. As to subset: naive CD4+ T cells isolated by negative enrichment. The sequence was obtained from an adult with COVID-19.

The chain's CDR3 is CASSSSGSSEQYF. The CDR3 DNA follows: TGTGCCAGCAGTAGTAGCGGGAGTTCCGAGCAGTACTTC. The rearrangement joins TRBV12-3 or TRBV12-4 to TRBJ2-7; 9 positions match TRBD2. This CDR3 region has 13 residues. V was clipped by 5 bases and J by 6 bases; unmatched bases: 5.